This T cell receptor (beta chain) came from a study of OX40 agonist ivuxolimab in advanced cancers. Overall study: Aged about 20 to 80 with a mean of 60 years, they were 75% to 85% male. Partial responses were achieved by three patients: one hepatocellular carcinoma, two cutaneous melanoma.

The data were produced by immunoSEQ multiplex PCR, yet TCRdb's version contains in-frame clones alone and is incomplete. The table shows some 57,000 clones, with around four fifths occurring only once. This clone has just one count. Its antigen is as yet unknown. General observations from the study: Clonal expansion from baseline to week 6 occurred in both CD4+ and CD8+ T cells.

The CDR3 has 18 residues. Germline CDR1 SGDLS, CDR2 YYNGEE. The junction had 14 bases not matched to a gene; V was cut back by 0 bases and J by 4 bases. Sampling of blood occurred at baseline, cycle 4 day 1, and cycle 7 day 1. This specimen was CD4+ or CD8+ T cells sorted from blood, taken in a trial of the OX40 agonist ivuxolimab. This receptor was taken from an adult with an advanced solid tumor such as melanoma, head and neck, liver or kidney cancer. This chain joins TRBV9 and TRBJ2-5; 8 nucleotides agree with TRBD2. In DNA, the CDR3 is TGTGCCAGCAGCGTAGACCCCCCTAGCGGGTCCAGGGGAGAGACCCAGTACTTC. Its translation is CASSVDPPSGSRGETQYF.